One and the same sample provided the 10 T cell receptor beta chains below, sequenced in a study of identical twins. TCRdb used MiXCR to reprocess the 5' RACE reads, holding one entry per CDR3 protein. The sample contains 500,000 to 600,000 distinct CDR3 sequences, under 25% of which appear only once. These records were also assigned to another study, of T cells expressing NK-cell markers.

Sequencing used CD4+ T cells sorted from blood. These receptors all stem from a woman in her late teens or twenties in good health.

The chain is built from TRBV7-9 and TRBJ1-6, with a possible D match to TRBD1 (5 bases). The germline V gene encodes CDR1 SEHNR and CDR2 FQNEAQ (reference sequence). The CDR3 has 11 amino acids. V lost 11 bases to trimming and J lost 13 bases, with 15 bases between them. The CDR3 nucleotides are TGTGCCGCTGGGGGAGGTTCCCCCCTCCACTTT. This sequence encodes CAAGGGSPLHF.

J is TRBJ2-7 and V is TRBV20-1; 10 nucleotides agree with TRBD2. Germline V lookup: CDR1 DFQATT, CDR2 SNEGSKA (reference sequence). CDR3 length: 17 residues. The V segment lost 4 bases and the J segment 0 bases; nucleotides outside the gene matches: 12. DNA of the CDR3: TGCAGTGCTATGGGTGCTAGCGGGGGAGACAGCTCCTACGAGCAGTACTTC. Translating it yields CSAMGASGGDSSYEQYF.

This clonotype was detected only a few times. CDR3 bases: TGTGCCAGCAGAAGTCGGATCAGCTCTGGAAACACCATATATTTT. It encodes CASRSRISSGNTIYF. The gene calls are TRBV6-1 and TRBJ1-3; D call uncertain. With 6 bases removed from V and 0 bases from J, the gap between germline ends came to 12 bases. The CDR3 loop spans 15 amino acids. In germline, CDR1 is MNHNS, CDR2 SASEGT.

CDR3 sequence (DNA): TGTGCCAGCAGTTTAGCGCTGGCGGGGACAGAGACCCAGTACTTC. Encoded protein: CASSLALAGTETQYF. V usage is TRBV12-3 or TRBV12-4 and J usage is TRBJ2-5; D is possibly TRBD2 (6 bases). CDR3 length equals 15 residues. Trimming stripped 0 bases from V and 4 bases from J, with 12 bases between.

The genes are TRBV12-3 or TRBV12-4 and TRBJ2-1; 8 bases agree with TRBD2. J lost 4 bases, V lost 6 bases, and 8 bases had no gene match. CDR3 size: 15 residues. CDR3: CASSLSGAVYNEQFF. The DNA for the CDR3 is TGTGCCAGCAGCCTTAGCGGGGCCGTTTACAATGAGCAGTTCTTC.

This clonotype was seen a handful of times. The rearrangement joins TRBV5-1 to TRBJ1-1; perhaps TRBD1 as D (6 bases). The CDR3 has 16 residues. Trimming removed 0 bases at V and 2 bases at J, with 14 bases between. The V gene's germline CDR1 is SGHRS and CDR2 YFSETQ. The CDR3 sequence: CASSLGVDRINTEAFF. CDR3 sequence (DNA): TGCGCCAGCAGCTTGGGGGTGGACAGAATCAACACTGAAGCTTTCTTT.

The CDR3, as DNA: TGTGCCAGCAATAAAGAGGCAGCCTATGGCTACACCTTC. It yields the protein CASNKEAAYGYTF. This chain joins TRBV2 and TRBJ1-2; D ambiguous. Germline lookup yields CDR1 SNHLY and CDR2 FYNNEI. The CDR3 has 13 amino acids. Trimming removed 7 bases at V and 4 bases at J, with 13 bases between.

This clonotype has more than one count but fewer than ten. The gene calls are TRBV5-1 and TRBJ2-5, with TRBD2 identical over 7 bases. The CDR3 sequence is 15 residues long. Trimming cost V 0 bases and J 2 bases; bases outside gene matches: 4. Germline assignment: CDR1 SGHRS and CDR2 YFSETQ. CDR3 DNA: TGCGCCAGCAGCTTGGTTAGCGGGTTTCAAGAGACCCAGTACTTC. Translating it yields CASSLVSGFQETQYF. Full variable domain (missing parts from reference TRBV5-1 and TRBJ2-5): KAGVTQTPRYLIKTRGQQVTLSCSPISGHRSVSWYQQTPGQGLQFLFEYFSETQRNKGNFPGRFSGRQFSNSRSEMNVSTLELGDSALYLCASSLVSGFQETQYFGPGTRLLVL.

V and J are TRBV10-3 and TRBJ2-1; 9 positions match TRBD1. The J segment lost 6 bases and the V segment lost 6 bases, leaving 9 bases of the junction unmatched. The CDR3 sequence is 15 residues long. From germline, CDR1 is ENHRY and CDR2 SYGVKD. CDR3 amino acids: CAIRETGTGPNEQFF. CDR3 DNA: TGTGCCATCAGGGAGACCGGGACAGGGCCCAATGAGCAGTTCTTC.

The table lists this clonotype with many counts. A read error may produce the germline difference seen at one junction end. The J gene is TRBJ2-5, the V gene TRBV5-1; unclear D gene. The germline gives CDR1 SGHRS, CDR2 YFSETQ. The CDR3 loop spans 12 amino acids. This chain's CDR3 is CASSLEAETQYF. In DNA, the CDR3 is TGTGCCAGCAGCCTAGAGGCGGAGACCCAGTACTTC.